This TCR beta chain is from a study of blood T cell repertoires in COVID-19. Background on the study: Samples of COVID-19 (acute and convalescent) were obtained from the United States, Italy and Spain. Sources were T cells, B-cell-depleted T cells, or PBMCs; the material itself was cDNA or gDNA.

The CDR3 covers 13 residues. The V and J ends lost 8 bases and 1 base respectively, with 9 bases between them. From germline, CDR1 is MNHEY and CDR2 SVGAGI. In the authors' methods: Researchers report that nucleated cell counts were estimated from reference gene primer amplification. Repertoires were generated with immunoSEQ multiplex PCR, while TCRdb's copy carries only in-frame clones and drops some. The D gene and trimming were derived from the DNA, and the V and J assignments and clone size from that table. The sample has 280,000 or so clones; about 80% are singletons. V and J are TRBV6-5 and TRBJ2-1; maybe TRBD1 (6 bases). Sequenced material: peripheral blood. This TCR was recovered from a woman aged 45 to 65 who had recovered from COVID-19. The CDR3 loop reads CASGQLSYNEQFF. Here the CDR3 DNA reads TGTGCCAGCGGACAGCTATCCTACAATGAGCAGTTCTTC.